These 10 T cell receptor beta chains were sequenced from one sample in a study of vaccination effects on CD4 cells after COVID-19. No cognate antigen is known for these TCRs. Upon completion of around ten days in culture, CD4+ T cells were isolated. Participants were given two doses of BNT162b2 or mRNA-1273 vaccine. Measured with immunoSEQ multiplex PCR; TCRdb has only the in-frame clones, and not every one. The sample holds about 45,000 clones, approximately 72% seen once. Specimen: CD4+ T cells from PBMCs cultured without peptide, collected after COVID-19 vaccination. Source of these receptors: a human donor who received a COVID-19 vaccine.

The chain has TRBV18 and TRBJ2-3; D call uncertain. CDR1 is KGHSH, CDR2 LQKENI, per germline. The V end lost 3 bases, the J end lost 3 bases, and 10 bases lay between the germline ends. CDR3 length: 14 amino acids. The CDR3 is CASSPATRTDTQYF. The CDR3 bases are TGTGCCAGCTCACCGGCTACAAGAACAGATACGCAGTATTTT.

J is TRBJ2-3 and V is TRBV29-1, with D unresolved. Looked up from germline, CDR1 is SQVTM and CDR2 is ANQGSEA. Between the trimmed V and J ends, which lost 0 bases and 4 bases, there was a span of 17 bases. The CDR3 loop spans 16 amino acids. The chain's CDR3 is CSVEDRLVVSADTQYF. In DNA form, the CDR3 reads TGCAGCGTTGAAGATAGGCTAGTCGTAAGCGCAGATACGCAGTATTTT.

This rearrangement joins TRBV11-2 to TRBJ1-1; tentative D call: TRBD1 (5 bases). The CDR3 length is 16 residues. Germline CDR1 and CDR2: SGHAT and FQNNGV. Trimming shortened V by 5 bases and J by 4 bases, and 20 bases separated the two germline ends. DNA of the CDR3: TGTGCCAGCAGCCAATGGGGGACGGCGGCTCTCACTGAAGCTTTCTTT. As protein: CASSQWGTAALTEAFF.

The V and J genes are TRBV18 and TRBJ2-1; 7 bases agree with TRBD1. V was pared by 3 bases and J by 3 bases, with 2 bases of the junction left unmatched. This CDR3 has 14 amino acids. The germline V gene encodes CDR1 KGHSH and CDR2 LQKENI. This CDR3 is CASSPRDSYNEQFF. The CDR3 DNA reads as TGTGCCAGCTCACCCCGGGACAGCTACAATGAGCAGTTCTTC.

The rearrangement uses TRBV5-1 and TRBJ1-2; D ambiguous. Trimming took 2 bases from V and 7 from J, leaving 12 bases between them. CDR1 and CDR2 (germline): SGHRS, YFSETQ. CDR3 length: 13 amino acids. The CDR3 sequence: CASSLTRVSGYTF. CDR3 in DNA: TGCGCCAGCAGCTTAACAAGGGTTTCTGGCTACACCTTC.

This clone has only a few counts. CDR3 in amino acids: CASSLDGTSGLNTGELFF. The CDR3 region has the DNA TGCGCCAGCAGCTTGGATGGGACTAGCGGATTGAACACCGGGGAGCTGTTTTTT. The chain is built from TRBV5-1 and TRBJ2-2; 11 positions agree with TRBD2. CDR3 length: 18 amino acids. V was clipped by 0 bases and J by 1 base; unmatched bases: 5. The V gene's germline CDR1 is SGHRS and CDR2 YFSETQ.

The gene calls are TRBV5-1 and TRBJ1-1; TRBD1 might be the D (5 bases). Germline CDR1 is SGHRS and CDR2 is YFSETQ. This CDR3 comprises 15 residues. Trimming took 0 bases from V and 5 from J, leaving 14 bases between them. In nucleotides, the CDR3 is TGCGCCAGCAGCTTGGGGGGCAGGCAGAGGACTGAAGCTTTCTTT. It encodes CASSLGGRQRTEAFF. Filled out from reference TRBV5-1 and TRBJ1-1, the complete variable domain reads KAGVTQTPRYLIKTRGQQVTLSCSPISGHRSVSWYQQTPGQGLQFLFEYFSETQRNKGNFPGRFSGRQFSNSRSEMNVSTLELGDSALYLCASSLGGRQRTEAFFGQGTRLTVV.

V and J are TRBV29-1 and TRBJ2-3; unclear D gene. Trimming left V 0 bases short and J 8 bases short, with 15 bases between. Germline CDR1 reads SQVTM; CDR2 reads ANQGSEA. The CDR3 contains 14 residues. The CDR3 DNA reads TGCAGCGTTGAAGATTTCAGTTCCCCTTTTACGCAGTATTTT. Translated, it gives CSVEDFSSPFTQYF.

The V and J genes are TRBV12-3 or TRBV12-4 and TRBJ1-2; possibly TRBD1 for D (5 bases). Trimming took off 2 bases at V and 6 bases at J, with 7 bases between the two ends. This CDR3 is built from 12 residues. The CDR3 is CASSLPGNGYTF. Written as DNA, the CDR3 is TGTGCCAGCAGTTTACCAGGGAATGGCTACACCTTC.

This clone has only a few counts. CDR3 sequence reads: CATSREAPGYEQYF. The CDR3 bases are TGTGCCACCAGCAGAGAGGCACCGGGATACGAGCAGTACTTC. This sequence joins TRBV15 and TRBJ2-7, with D possibly TRBD2 on 5 matching bases. Germline loops: CDR1 LNHNV, CDR2 YYDKDF (reference sequence). V dropped 0 bases and J dropped 4 bases, with 10 bases sitting between them. The CDR3 has 14 amino acids. The full variable domain, completed using reference TRBV15 and TRBJ2-7, is DAMVIQNPRYQVTQFGKPVTLSCSQTLNHNVMYWYQQKSSQAPKLLFHYYDKDFNNEADTPDNFQSRRPNTSFCFLDIRSPGLGDTAMYLCATSREAPGYEQYFGPGTRLTVT.